The 12 T cell receptor beta chains listed next were all sequenced from one sample in a study of T cell repertoires in aging, cancer and after chemotherapy. A mixed TRB-A/B primer pool amplified rearranged TRB by multiplex touch-down PCR. Using its own MiXCR run on the multiplex PCR reads, TCRdb lists one record per CDR3 protein. The sample yields 9,000 or so distinct CDR3 sequences, roughly two fifths seen once. TCR beta rearrangements were amplified from peripheral blood genomic DNA. The sequenced sample consisted of blood. The receptor source for this set is a human donor in good health.

The table lists this clonotype with a count of one. DNA for the CDR3: TGTGCCAGCAGCTGGTTAGCGGGAAGCACAGATACGCAGTATTTT. This gives the protein CASSWLAGSTDTQYF. The rearrangement links TRBV12-3 or TRBV12-4 to TRBJ2-3, with TRBD2 matching over 8 bases. The V segment lost 6 bases and the J segment 0 bases; nucleotides outside the gene matches: 5. The CDR3 covers 15 residues.

The gene calls are TRBV6-5 and TRBJ1-4; possible D gene TRBD1, 5 bases. Trimming took 2 bases from V and 5 from J, leaving 9 bases between them. In germline, CDR1 is MNHEY, CDR2 SVGAGI. The length of the CDR3 is 14 residues. The CDR3 sequence: CASSYRQSNEKLFF. CDR3 DNA sequence: TGTGCCAGCAGTTACCGACAGTCAAATGAAAAACTGTTTTTT.

V is TRBV12-3 or TRBV12-4 and J is TRBJ2-7; D uncertain. Trimming pared 4 bases from V and 2 bases from J, leaving 15 bases between. The CDR3 is 15 amino acids. CDR3 nucleotides: TGTGCCAGCAGTTCTCAAGACGGAGACACCTACGAGCAGTACTTC. Translated: CASSSQDGDTYEQYF.

This clonotype has just a few counts. The chain is built from TRBV12-3 or TRBV12-4 and TRBJ2-7; 11 bases map to TRBD2. CDR3 length equals 15 residues. The junction had 7 bases not matched to a gene; V was cut back by 6 bases and J by 3 bases. CDR3 sequence: CASRNSGRALYEQYF. DNA for the CDR3: TGTGCCAGCAGAAATAGCGGGAGGGCCCTCTACGAGCAGTACTTC.

The chain has TRBV6-1 and TRBJ2-4, with D perhaps being TRBD1 or TRBD2 (5 bases each). CDR3 length: 16 amino acids. The germline V gene encodes CDR1 MNHNS and CDR2 SASEGT. Trimming left V 0 bases short and J 6 bases short, with 15 bases between. CDR3 loop: CASSEASWDPRNIQYF. CDR3 nucleotides: TGTGCCAGCAGTGAAGCGTCATGGGACCCTAGAAACATTCAGTACTTC.

V and J are TRBV4-3 and TRBJ2-1, with D unresolved. The germline gives CDR1 LGHNA, CDR2 YSLEER. Trimming pared 4 bases from V and 7 bases from J, leaving 11 bases between. The CDR3 runs 13 residues. The CDR3 here is CASSRGIGNEQFF. DNA for the CDR3: TGCGCCAGCAGCCGAGGCATAGGTAATGAGCAGTTCTTC.

This clonotype was detected a few times. The chain links TRBV5-1 to TRBJ2-7; TRBD2 might be the D (5 bases). The CDR3 totals 14 residues. CDR1 is SGHRS, CDR2 YFSETQ, per germline. V was cut by 0 bases and J by 2 bases, with 9 bases left in between. The CDR3 coding sequence is TGCGCCAGCAGCTTGGATGGAGGTCCCTACGAGCAGTACTTC. Translated: CASSLDGGPYEQYF.

In its sample, this clonotype was seen once. Compared with germline, one end of the junction differs, possibly owing to a read error. V gene TRBV29-1 combines with J gene TRBJ1-2; D is undetermined. The CDR3 is 11 amino acids. The germline V gene has CDR1 SQVTM and CDR2 ANQGSEA. CDR3 amino acids: CSVEPRGVWAF. CDR3 coding DNA: TGCAGCGTTGAACCCCGAGGAGTTTGGGCCTTC.

V and J are TRBV4-1 and TRBJ2-1, with 10 bases fitting TRBD2. V trimming: 0 bases; J trimming: 4 bases; junction bases outside the gene matches: 3. This CDR3 comprises 16 residues. Germline values: CDR1 MGHRA, CDR2 YSYEKL. CDR3 DNA: TGCGCCAGCAGCCAAGAGGGGACTAGCGATTACAATGAGCAGTTCTTC. This encodes CASSQEGTSDYNEQFF.

The chain is built from TRBV18 and TRBJ1-1; 7 bases agree with TRBD1. The germline CDR1 and CDR2 sequences are KGHSH and LQKENI. The CDR3 has 13 residues. V lost 4 bases to trimming and J lost 6 bases; unmatched junction nucleotides: 5. The CDR3 spells CASSQTGVSEAFF. In DNA form, the CDR3 reads TGTGCCAGCTCACAAACAGGGGTATCTGAAGCTTTCTTT.

V and J are TRBV19 and TRBJ1-4, with 7 bases fitting TRBD1. V dropped 5 bases and J dropped 10; count of bases not matched to a gene: 13. The CDR3 is made up of 15 amino acids. Germline lookup yields CDR1 LNHDA and CDR2 SQIVND (reference sequence). The CDR3, as DNA: TGTGCCAGTAGTGGGACGGGACAGAATATCGGAAAACTGTTTTTT. Its translation: CASSGTGQNIGKLFF.

The V and J genes are TRBV13 and TRBJ2-3; D may be TRBD2 (7 bases). Germline CDR1 PRHDT, CDR2 FYEKMQ (reference sequence). CDR3 length equals 14 residues. Trimming shortened V by 3 bases and J by 2 bases, and 9 bases separated the two germline ends. The CDR3 loop reads CASSLAGATDTQYF. The CDR3 DNA sequence: TGTGCCAGCAGCTTGGCGGGGGCCACAGATACGCAGTATTTT.